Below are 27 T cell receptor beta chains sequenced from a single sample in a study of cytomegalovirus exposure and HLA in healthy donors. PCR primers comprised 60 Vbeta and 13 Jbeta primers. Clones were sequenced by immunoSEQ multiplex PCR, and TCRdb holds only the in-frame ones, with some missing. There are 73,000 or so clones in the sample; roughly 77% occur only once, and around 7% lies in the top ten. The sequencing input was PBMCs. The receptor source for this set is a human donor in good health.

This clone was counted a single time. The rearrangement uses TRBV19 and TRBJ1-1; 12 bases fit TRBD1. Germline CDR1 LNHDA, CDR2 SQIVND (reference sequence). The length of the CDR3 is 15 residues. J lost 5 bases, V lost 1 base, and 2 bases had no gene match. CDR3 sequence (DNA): TGTGCCAGTAGTATAGGGGACAGGGGGCGTACTGAAGCTTTCTTT. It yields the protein CASSIGDRGRTEAFF.

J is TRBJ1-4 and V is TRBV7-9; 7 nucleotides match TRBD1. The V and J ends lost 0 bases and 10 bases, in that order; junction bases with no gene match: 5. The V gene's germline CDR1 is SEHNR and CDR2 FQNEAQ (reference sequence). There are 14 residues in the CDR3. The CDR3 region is CASSLAGGGGKLFF. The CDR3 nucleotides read TGTGCCAGCAGCTTAGCTGGAGGGGGCGGAAAACTGTTTTTT.

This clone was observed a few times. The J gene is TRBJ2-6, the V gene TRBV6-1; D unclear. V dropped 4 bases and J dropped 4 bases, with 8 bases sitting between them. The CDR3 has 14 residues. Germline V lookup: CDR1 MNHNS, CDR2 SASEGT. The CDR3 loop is CASSGVPGANVLTF. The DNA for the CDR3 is TGTGCCAGCAGTGGAGTCCCCGGGGCCAACGTCCTGACTTTC.

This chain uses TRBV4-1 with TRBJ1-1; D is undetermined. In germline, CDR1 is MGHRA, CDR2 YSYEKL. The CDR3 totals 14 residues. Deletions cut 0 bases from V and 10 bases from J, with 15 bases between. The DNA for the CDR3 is TGCGCCAGCAGCCAAGAAGGTAGCGGCCCGAGAGCTTTCTTT. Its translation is CASSQEGSGPRAFF.

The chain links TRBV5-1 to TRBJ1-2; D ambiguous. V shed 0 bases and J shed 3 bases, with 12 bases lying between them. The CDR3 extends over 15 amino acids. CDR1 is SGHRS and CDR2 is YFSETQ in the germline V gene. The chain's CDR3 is CASSLVGSLDYGYTF. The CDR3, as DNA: TGCGCCAGCAGCTTGGTGGGCAGCTTGGACTATGGCTACACCTTC.

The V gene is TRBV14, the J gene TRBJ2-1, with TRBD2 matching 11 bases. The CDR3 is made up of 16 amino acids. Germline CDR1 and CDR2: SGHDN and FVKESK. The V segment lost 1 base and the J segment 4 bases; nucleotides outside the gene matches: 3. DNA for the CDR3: TGTGCCAGCAGCCAAGCGCTAGCGGGGGGTTACAATGAGCAGTTCTTC. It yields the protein CASSQALAGGYNEQFF.

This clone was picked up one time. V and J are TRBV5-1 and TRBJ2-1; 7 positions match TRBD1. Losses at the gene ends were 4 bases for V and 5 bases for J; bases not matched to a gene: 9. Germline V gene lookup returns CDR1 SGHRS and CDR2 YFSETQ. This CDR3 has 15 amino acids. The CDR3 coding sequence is TGCGCCAGCAGCCAGACAGGGAGTAGGGACAATGAGCAGTTCTTC. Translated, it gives CASSQTGSRDNEQFF.

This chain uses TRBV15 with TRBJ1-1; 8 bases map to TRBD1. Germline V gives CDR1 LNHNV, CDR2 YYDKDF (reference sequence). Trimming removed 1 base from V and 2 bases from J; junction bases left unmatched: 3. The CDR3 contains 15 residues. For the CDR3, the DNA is TGTGCCACCAGCAGAGTGGGGACAGGAAACACTGAAGCTTTCTTT. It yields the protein CATSRVGTGNTEAFF. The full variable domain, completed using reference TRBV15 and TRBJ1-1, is DAMVIQNPRYQVTQFGKPVTLSCSQTLNHNVMYWYQQKSSQAPKLLFHYYDKDFNNEADTPDNFQSRRPNTSFCFLDIRSPGLGDTAMYLCATSRVGTGNTEAFFGQGTRLTVV.

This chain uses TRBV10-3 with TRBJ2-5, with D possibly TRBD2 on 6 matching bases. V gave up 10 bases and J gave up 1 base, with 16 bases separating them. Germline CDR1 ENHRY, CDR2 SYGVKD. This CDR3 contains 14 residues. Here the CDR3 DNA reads TGTGCCACCAAGGGTGGGGGGTCCCAAGAGACCCAGTACTTC. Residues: CATKGGGSQETQYF.

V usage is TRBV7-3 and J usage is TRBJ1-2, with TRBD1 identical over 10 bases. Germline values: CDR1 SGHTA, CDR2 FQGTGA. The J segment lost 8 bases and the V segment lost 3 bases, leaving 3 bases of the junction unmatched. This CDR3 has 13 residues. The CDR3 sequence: CASSLGQGRGYTF. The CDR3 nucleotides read TGTGCCAGCAGCTTGGGACAGGGGCGCGGCTACACCTTC.

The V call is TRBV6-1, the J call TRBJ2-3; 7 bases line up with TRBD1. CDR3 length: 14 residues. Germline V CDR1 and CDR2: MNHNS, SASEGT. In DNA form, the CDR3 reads TGTGCGACCAAACGGGACAGAGCCACAGATACGCAGTATTTT. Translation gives CATKRDRATDTQYF.

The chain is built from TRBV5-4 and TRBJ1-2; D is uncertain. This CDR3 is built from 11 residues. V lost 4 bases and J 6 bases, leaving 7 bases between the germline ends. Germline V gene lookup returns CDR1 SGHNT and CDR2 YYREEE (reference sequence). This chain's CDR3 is CASSGRDGYTF. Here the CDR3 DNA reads TGTGCCAGCAGCGGGCGGGATGGCTACACCTTC.

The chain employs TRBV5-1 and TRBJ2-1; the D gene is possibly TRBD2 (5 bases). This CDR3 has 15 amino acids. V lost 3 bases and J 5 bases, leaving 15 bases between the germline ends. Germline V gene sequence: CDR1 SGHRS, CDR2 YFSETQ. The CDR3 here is CASSWSGRGDNEQFF. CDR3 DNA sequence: TGCGCCAGCAGCTGGTCGGGGAGAGGTGACAATGAGCAGTTCTTC.

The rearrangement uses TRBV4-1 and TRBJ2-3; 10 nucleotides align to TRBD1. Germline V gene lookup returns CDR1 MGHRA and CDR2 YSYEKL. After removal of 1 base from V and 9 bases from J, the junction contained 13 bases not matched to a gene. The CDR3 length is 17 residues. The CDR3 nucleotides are TGCGCCAGCAGCCAAGTCCACCGACAGGGGGCATGGTTGACGCAGTATTTT. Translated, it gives CASSQVHRQGAWLTQYF.

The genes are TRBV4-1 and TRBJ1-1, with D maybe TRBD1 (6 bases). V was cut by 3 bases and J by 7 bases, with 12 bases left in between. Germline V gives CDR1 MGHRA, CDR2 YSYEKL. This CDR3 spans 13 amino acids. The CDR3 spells CASSQARGIEAFF. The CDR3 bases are TGCGCCAGCAGCCAGGCAAGGGGGATTGAAGCTTTCTTT.

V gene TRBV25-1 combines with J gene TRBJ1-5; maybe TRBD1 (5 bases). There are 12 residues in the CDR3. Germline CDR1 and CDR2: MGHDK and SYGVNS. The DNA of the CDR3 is TGTGCATCGGCGGGACCGAATCAGCCCCAGCATTTT. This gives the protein CASAGPNQPQHF.

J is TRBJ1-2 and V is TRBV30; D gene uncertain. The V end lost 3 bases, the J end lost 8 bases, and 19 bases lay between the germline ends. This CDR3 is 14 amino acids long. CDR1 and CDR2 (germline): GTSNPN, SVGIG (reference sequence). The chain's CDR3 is CAWSHWTVREGYTF. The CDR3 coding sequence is TGTGCCTGGAGCCATTGGACGGTGAGGGAGGGCTACACCTTC.

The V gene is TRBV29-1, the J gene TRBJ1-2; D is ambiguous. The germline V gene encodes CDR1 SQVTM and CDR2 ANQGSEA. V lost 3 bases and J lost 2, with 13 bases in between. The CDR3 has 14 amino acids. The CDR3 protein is CSVEVAGLNYGYTF. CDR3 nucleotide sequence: TGCAGCGTTGAGGTCGCAGGACTGAACTATGGCTACACCTTC.

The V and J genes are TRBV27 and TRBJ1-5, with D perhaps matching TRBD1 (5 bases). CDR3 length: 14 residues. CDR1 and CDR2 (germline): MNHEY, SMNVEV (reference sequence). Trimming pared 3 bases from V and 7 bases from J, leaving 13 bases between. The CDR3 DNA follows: TGTGCCAGCAGTTTTTCTGGGGCGGGACAGCCCCAGCATTTT. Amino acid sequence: CASSFSGAGQPQHF.

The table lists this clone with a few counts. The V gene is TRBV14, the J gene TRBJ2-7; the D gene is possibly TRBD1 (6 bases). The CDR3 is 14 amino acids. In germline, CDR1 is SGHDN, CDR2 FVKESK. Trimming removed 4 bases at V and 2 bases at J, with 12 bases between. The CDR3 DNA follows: TGTGCCAGCAGCCGAGATTGGACAGCCTACGAGCAGTACTTC. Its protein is CASSRDWTAYEQYF.

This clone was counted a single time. CDR3 in DNA: TGTGCCAGCAGTTCCCCTTCGTCCTTCTACGAGCAGTACTTC. Residues: CASSSPSSFYEQYF. V and J are TRBV28 and TRBJ2-7; D gene ambiguous. Trimming stripped 4 bases from V and 3 bases from J, with 13 bases between. The CDR3 covers 14 residues. Looked up from germline, CDR1 is MDHEN and CDR2 is SYDVKM.

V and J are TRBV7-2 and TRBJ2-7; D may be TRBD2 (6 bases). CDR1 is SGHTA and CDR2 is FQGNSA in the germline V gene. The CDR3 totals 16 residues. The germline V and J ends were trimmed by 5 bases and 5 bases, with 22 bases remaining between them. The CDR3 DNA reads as TGTGCCAGCAGCCAGATCGGGGCGGGAATACTCAACGAGCAGTACTTC. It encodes CASSQIGAGILNEQYF.

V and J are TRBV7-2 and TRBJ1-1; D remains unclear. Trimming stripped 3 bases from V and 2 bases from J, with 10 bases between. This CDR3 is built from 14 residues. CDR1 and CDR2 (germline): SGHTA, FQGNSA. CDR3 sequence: CASSFRAENTEAFF. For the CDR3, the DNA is TGTGCCAGCAGCTTTAGAGCGGAAAACACTGAAGCTTTCTTT. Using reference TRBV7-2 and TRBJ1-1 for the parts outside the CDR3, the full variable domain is GAGVSQSPSNKVTEKGKDVELRCDPISGHTALYWYRQSLGQGLEFLIYFQGNSAPDKSGLPSDRFSAERTGGSVSTLTIQRTQQEDSAVYLCASSFRAENTEAFFGQGTRLTVV.

CDR3 nucleotides: TGTGCCAGCAGCAAGGGGGTTGGGGTTTTGGGCAATCAGCCCCAGCATTTT. Encoded protein: CASSKGVGVLGNQPQHF. This chain uses TRBV7-2 with TRBJ1-5, with a tentative D call TRBD1 (6 bases). The CDR3 loop spans 17 amino acids. Germline V gene sequence: CDR1 SGHTA, CDR2 FQGNSA. V lost 5 bases and J 2 bases, leaving 19 bases between the germline ends.

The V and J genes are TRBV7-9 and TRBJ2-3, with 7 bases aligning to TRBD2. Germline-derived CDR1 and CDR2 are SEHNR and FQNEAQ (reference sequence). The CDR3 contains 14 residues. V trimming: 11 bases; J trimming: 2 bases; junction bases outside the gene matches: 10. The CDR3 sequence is CASTWGGYTDTQYF. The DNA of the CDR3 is TGTGCCTCCACGTGGGGGGGGTACACAGATACGCAGTATTTT.

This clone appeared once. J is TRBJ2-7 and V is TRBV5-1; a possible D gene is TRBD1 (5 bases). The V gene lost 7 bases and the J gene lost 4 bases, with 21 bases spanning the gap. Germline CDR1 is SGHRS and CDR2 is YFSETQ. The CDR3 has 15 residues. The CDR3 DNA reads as TGCGCCAGCGGAGAACTCGACAGACCCCCTTACGAGCAGTACTTC. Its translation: CASGELDRPPYEQYF.

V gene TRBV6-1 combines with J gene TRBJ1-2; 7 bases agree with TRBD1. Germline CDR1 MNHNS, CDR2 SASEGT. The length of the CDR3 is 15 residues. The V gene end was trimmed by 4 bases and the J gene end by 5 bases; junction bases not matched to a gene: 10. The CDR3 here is CASSGRSGTDYGYTF. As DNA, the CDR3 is TGTGCCAGCAGTGGTAGATCCGGGACAGATTATGGCTACACCTTC.